This T cell receptor beta chain is from a study of T cells in Graves' hyperthyroidism and ophthalmopathy (dated by TCRdb to the late 2010s). As for the study more broadly: To identify TCR V-J signatures that set the groups apart, the researchers used a discovery cohort of about a hundred patients, made up of 40 to 45 with Graves' ophthalmopathy and about 60 with stable Graves' hyperthyroidism. Thyroid tissue and blood T-cell repertoires from over 5 Graves' hyperthyroidism patients were also compared in the study. Prospective prediction of ophthalmopathy was tested in an independent validation cohort consisting of some 19 hyperthyroidism patients and over 15 patients who later progressed to ophthalmopathy. The paper describes TCR Vbeta CDR3 sequencing of some 130 peripheral blood samples, made up of fewer than 50 ophthalmopathy patients, 70 to 75 hyperthyroidism patients and approximately 17 progressor patients. After blood sampling, hyperthyroidism patients were treated with methimazole at a starting dose of 30 mg daily, and ophthalmopathy patients were treated with high-dose intravenous methylprednisolone. The 85 to 100 discovery patients were divided at random into training and test sets in a 7:3 ratio.

Amplification of TCR beta CDR3 regions was carried out from RNA transcripts. The TCR CDR3 was subjected to a first round of RT-PCR using the HTBI primer set and the Qiagen OneStep RT-PCR kit. Libraries were constructed in a second round of multiplex PCR, after which size selection and purification were performed. Sequencing of the libraries was done on an Illumina HiSeq2000 using paired-end 100 bp reads. Turning to the authors' computational methods: Raw data were processed with SOAPnuke, discarding reads with adapters, uncalled bases, mean Phred below 15, or no exact constant-primer or identifier match. High-quality paired reads were merged using COPE v1.2.5, and each unique nucleotide sequence was defined as a clonotype. MiTCR v1.1 was used to align the clonotypes against IMGT TRBV, TRBD and TRBJ reference segments. The analysis was restricted to V-J combinations with a frequency above 0.0001, which together covered just over 99% of the repertoires. The TCS score was defined as F50 (clonal expansion) divided by E x V (chaos), with BLOSUM62-based TCRdist calculated between CDR3 peptides within each V-J. Welch's t-statistics and random forest reduced roughly 530 V-J features to some 14, which were used in a naive Bayes classifier (R e1071). The similarity between thyroid and blood repertoires was quantified using the Morisita-Horn index. Using fastp at Q25 and MiXCR, TCRdb reprocessed the public reads and kept productive beta chains. Rows merge per CDR3 protein into single entries with the most common DNA and genes. V and J calls and clone size were set by TCRdb, not the authors. The table for this sample lists 500,000 to 600,000 distinct CDR3 sequences; about 45% of them were counted only once. About two fifths of the sample rests with the top ten.

General conclusions and limits of the study: No statistical method was used to set the sample size in advance, and investigators knew the group allocation. Most expanded thyroid clonotypes (frequency above 0.001) were also found in blood, which suggests that blood repertoires may mirror thyroid immune responses. In validation, progression to ophthalmopathy was predicted by the model with 70% to 71% sensitivity and about 72% specificity, a median of about 6 months before onset. In cross-validation, a model built on a 13 V-J signature told ophthalmopathy apart from stable hyperthyroidism with 85% to 90% sensitivity and about 81% specificity, and in testing the same model reached 80%/75%.

Remarks on this clonotype: Its binding antigen is unknown. Per-nucleotide qualities are absent, and no much larger clonotype sits a single base away.

Patients with uncontrolled infections, other autoimmune diseases, pregnancy or lactation were excluded. Diagnoses were based on clinical symptoms, serum thyroxine and TRAb, thyroid ultrasound and orbital computed tomography. Total RNA was extracted using Trizol reagent, and RNA quality was assessed on an Agilent 2100 Bioanalyzer. The germline V gene (reference sequence) supplies CDR1 DFQATT and CDR2 SNEGSKA. V lost 5 bases and J lost 6 bases; the stretch between them is 13 bases long. The CDR3 measures 12 amino acids from cysteine to phenylalanine. Only the CDR3 DNA is retained, 36 bases long and in frame from the first base.

The sample taken for sequencing was peripheral blood or thyroid tissue (not recorded which). The clonotype was recovered from an adult woman with Graves' disease, either hyperthyroidism or ophthalmopathy (not recorded which). The chain is made from TRBV20-1 and TRBJ1-1, with TRBD1 tentatively as D gene (5 bases match). At the DNA level, the sequence is TGCAGTGCTCCCCTCGGGGGTGCTGAAGCTTTCTTT. This sequence encodes CSAPLGGAEAFF.